The 16 T cell receptor beta chains below all came from one sample that was sequenced in a study of shared clonotypes between healthy human individuals. Sequenced by immunoSEQ multiplex PCR; TCRdb stores in-frame clones only, minus some. The table includes around 200,000 clones, roughly 91% detected once. The source material was naive CD4+ T cells sorted from blood. The subset denotes: CD45RA+ positively selected. The receptors were sampled from a woman aged 25 to 45 in good health.

V is TRBV5-6 and J is TRBJ2-5, with 7 positions matching TRBD2. The J call may be mistaken, given a closer DNA end match to TRBJ2-7. Germline V CDR1 and CDR2: SGHDT, YYEEEE. The CDR3 runs 16 residues. The CDR3 protein is CASKTSSGTGLNEQYF. The CDR3 nucleotides read TGTGCCAGCAAGACTTCGAGCGGGACGGGATTGAACGAGCAGTACTTC.

The rearrangement links TRBV30 to TRBJ2-7; 7 nucleotides align to TRBD1. Germline lookup yields CDR1 GTSNPN and CDR2 SVGIG (reference sequence). The CDR3 covers 13 residues. Trimming cost V 6 bases and J 6 bases; bases outside gene matches: 11. The CDR3 loop is CACTRTGLGEQYF. As DNA, the CDR3 is TGTGCCTGTACCCGGACAGGTTTAGGCGAGCAGTACTTC.

The rearrangement joins TRBV5-1 to TRBJ1-1, with D possibly being TRBD1 (5 bases). V lost 4 bases to trimming and J lost 6 bases, with 13 bases between them. This CDR3 has 13 residues. Germline V gene sequence: CDR1 SGHRS, CDR2 YFSETQ. Here the CDR3 reads CASSRGGDAEAFF. The CDR3 coding sequence is TGCGCCAGCAGCAGGGGTGGGGACGCTGAAGCTTTCTTT.

This sequence joins TRBV27 and TRBJ1-1; 10 nucleotides line up with TRBD1. The CDR3 is 13 amino acids. The V segment lost 6 bases and the J segment 5 bases; nucleotides outside the gene matches: 3. The germline V gene has CDR1 MNHEY and CDR2 SMNVEV (reference sequence). For the CDR3, the DNA is TGTGCCAGCAGCCAGGACAGGGGGACTGAAGCTTTCTTT. The encoded protein is CASSQDRGTEAFF.

This chain joins TRBV28 and TRBJ2-1; possible D gene TRBD2, 5 bases. Germline CDR1 MDHEN, CDR2 SYDVKM. Trimming took 7 bases from V and 3 from J, leaving 7 bases between them. The CDR3 sequence is 12 residues long. The CDR3 is CASTGNYNEQFF. As DNA, the CDR3 is TGTGCCAGCACGGGGAACTACAATGAGCAGTTCTTC.

This chain links TRBV7-2 with TRBJ1-4, with D possibly TRBD1 on 6 matching bases. V gave up 5 bases and J gave up 8 bases, with 21 bases separating them. The germline CDR1 and CDR2 sequences are SGHTA and FQGNSA. The CDR3 loop spans 16 amino acids. As DNA, the CDR3 is TGTGCCAGCAGCCCGTCCCCTGGGGGGGCGGGCGAAAAACTGTTTTTT. Protein sequence: CASSPSPGGAGEKLFF.

In its sample, this clone was seen once. The chain links TRBV27 to TRBJ1-2, with a weak D call TRBD1 (5 bases). The CDR3 sequence is 13 residues long. Germline CDR1 and CDR2: MNHEY and SMNVEV (reference sequence). Trimming left V 3 bases short and J 4 bases short, with 9 bases between. The CDR3 spells CASSFSGGYGYTF. The CDR3 DNA reads TGTGCCAGCAGTTTCTCGGGGGGCTATGGCTACACCTTC.

This clone was counted a single time. CDR3 sequence: CASSIRTEFQETQYF. CDR3 nucleotides: TGTGCCAGTAGTATCCGGACAGAATTCCAAGAGACCCAGTACTTC. The V gene is TRBV19, the J gene TRBJ2-5; tentative D call: TRBD1 (6 bases). V was pared by 3 bases and J by 1 base, with 12 bases between. The CDR3 has 15 residues. Germline CDR1 LNHDA, CDR2 SQIVND (reference sequence).

This chain joins TRBV10-3 and TRBJ2-5; 8 positions match TRBD1. The J call is doubtful: the DNA matches TRBJ2-7 better. Germline assignment: CDR1 ENHRY and CDR2 SYGVKD. The CDR3 loop spans 14 amino acids. The CDR3 loop reads CAIMRTGTSYEQYF. The CDR3 DNA reads as TGTGCCATCATGCGGACAGGGACCTCCTACGAGCAGTACTTC.

This chain links TRBV2 with TRBJ1-1; a possible D gene is TRBD1 (6 bases). This CDR3 comprises 14 residues. V was cut by 2 bases and J by 5 bases, with 12 bases left in between. CDR1 is SNHLY and CDR2 is FYNNEI in the germline V gene. CDR3 sequence: CASSETGMGTEAFF. CDR3 DNA: TGTGCCAGCAGTGAAACAGGGATGGGTACTGAAGCTTTCTTT.

As to this clone: The junction departs from germline at one end; a sequencing error may be responsible. This chain links TRBV18 with TRBJ1-1; a weak D match, TRBD1 (5 bases). The germline CDR1 and CDR2 sequences are KGHSH and LQKENI. The CDR3 runs 12 residues. DNA for the CDR3: TGTGCCAGCTCGCCCAGGGAGGCTGAGGCTTTCTTT. Translated: CASSPREAEAFF.

This chain uses TRBV5-1 with TRBJ1-5; D remains ambiguous. The CDR3 totals 14 residues. Germline CDR1 is SGHRS and CDR2 is YFSETQ. The V gene lost 0 bases and the J gene lost 0 bases, with 4 bases spanning the gap. This CDR3 is CASSLDGSNQPQHF. DNA for the CDR3: TGCGCCAGCAGCTTGGACGGTAGCAATCAGCCCCAGCATTTT.

The rearrangement uses TRBV25-1 and TRBJ2-7; TRBD1 might be the D (5 bases). V lost 5 bases to trimming and J lost 5 bases, with 13 bases between them. Germline CDR1 reads MGHDK; CDR2 reads SYGVNS. CDR3 size: 13 residues. The CDR3 loop is CASSRQYPDEQYF. The DNA for the CDR3 is TGTGCCAGCAGTCGACAGTACCCGGACGAGCAGTACTTC.

This chain uses TRBV9 with TRBJ2-1; D gene ambiguous. The CDR3 sequence is 14 residues long. Germline V gene sequence: CDR1 SGDLS, CDR2 YYNGEE. With 3 bases removed from V and 1 base from J, the gap between germline ends came to 8 bases. In DNA form, the CDR3 reads TGTGCCAGCAGCGGTAAAGGGTCCTACAATGAGCAGTTCTTC. Protein: CASSGKGSYNEQFF. Full variable domain (missing parts from reference TRBV9 and TRBJ2-1): DSGVTQTPKHLITATGQRVTLRCSPRSGDLSVYWYQQSLDQGLQFLIQYYNGEERAKGNILERFSAQQFPDLHSELNLSSLELGDSALYFCASSGKGSYNEQFFGPGTRLTVL.

This clone has a handful of counts. The V and J genes are TRBV28 and TRBJ2-7; 11 nucleotides agree with TRBD2. From germline, CDR1 is MDHEN and CDR2 SYDVKM. CDR3 length equals 20 residues. Trimming cost V 4 bases and J 3 bases; bases outside gene matches: 20. The CDR3 nucleotides read TGTGCCAGCAGTTCCCTTCGATTCCCCCGTAGCGGGAGGGCCTTCTACGAGCAGTACTTC. This sequence encodes CASSSLRFPRSGRAFYEQYF.

The V and J genes are TRBV5-6 and TRBJ2-1, with D perhaps matching TRBD1 (7 bases). CDR1 is SGHDT and CDR2 is YYEEEE in the germline V gene. Trimming cost V 1 base and J 5 bases, with 13 bases left between them. This CDR3 has 15 residues. The CDR3 sequence is CASSLFAGQNNEQFF. In DNA, the CDR3 is TGTGCCAGCAGCTTGTTTGCGGGACAGAACAATGAGCAGTTCTTC.